The 13 T cell receptor beta chains below were found in one sample sequenced in a study of cytomegalovirus exposure and HLA in healthy donors. A multiplex PCR was run with 60 Vbeta primers and 13 Jbeta primers. Some clones are missing from TCRdb's copy, which holds only in-frame ones; the method was immunoSEQ multiplex PCR. Here the sample spans over 60,000 clones, 75% to 80% being singletons. The sequenced sample consisted of PBMCs. The receptors stem from a young man in good health and CMV-seronegative.

The CDR3 reads CASSLTGANTEAFF. The DNA for the CDR3 is TGTGCCAGCAGCCTAACAGGCGCGAACACTGAAGCTTTCTTT. This sequence joins TRBV7-2 and TRBJ1-1; tentative D call: TRBD1 (5 bases). Trimming stripped 5 bases from V and 1 base from J, with 11 bases between. There are 14 residues in the CDR3. Germline V gene sequence: CDR1 SGHTA, CDR2 FQGNSA.

The chain links TRBV18 to TRBJ1-1; TRBD1 is a possible D gene (6 bases). The V gene's germline CDR1 is KGHSH and CDR2 LQKENI. This CDR3 is built from 13 residues. V lost 6 bases and J lost 1, with 9 bases in between. Written as DNA, the CDR3 is TGTGCCAGCTCCAGGGGAGAGAACACTGAAGCTTTCTTT. This sequence encodes CASSRGENTEAFF.

The genes are TRBV4-1 and TRBJ2-1, with 7 positions matching TRBD1. The CDR3 runs to 14 residues. Germline CDR1 is MGHRA and CDR2 is YSYEKL. Losses at the gene ends were 4 bases for V and 6 bases for J; bases not matched to a gene: 6. Here the CDR3 reads CASSLWDRGNEQFF. CDR3 nucleotides: TGCGCCAGCAGCCTATGGGACAGAGGCAATGAGCAGTTCTTC.

The chain recombines TRBV9 with TRBJ2-4; TRBD1 matches at 11 bases. CDR1 is SGDLS, CDR2 YYNGEE, per germline. This CDR3 contains 16 residues. V dropped 0 bases and J dropped 9; count of bases not matched to a gene: 8. The CDR3 spells CASSVAPGTGGGIQYF. The CDR3 nucleotides are TGTGCCAGCAGCGTAGCTCCCGGGACAGGGGGTGGCATTCAGTACTTC.

The rearrangement uses TRBV4-3 and TRBJ2-7; D gene unclear. The germline gives CDR1 LGHNA, CDR2 YSLEER. The V end was cut by 4 bases, the J end by 6 bases, with 13 bases between. The CDR3 length is 13 residues. CDR3 coding DNA: TGCGCCAGCAGCCTGGGTGCAGTGGGCGAGCAGTACGTC. Its translation: CASSLGAVGEQYV.

This chain connects TRBV5-6 to TRBJ1-2; no clear D. Germline CDR1 SGHDT, CDR2 YYEEEE. This CDR3 has 13 amino acids. Trimming took 1 base from V and 4 from J, leaving 8 bases between them. CDR3 residues: CASSLIQAYGYTF. The CDR3 DNA sequence: TGTGCCAGCAGCTTGATTCAGGCCTATGGCTACACCTTC.

DNA for the CDR3: TGCAGCGTTGACAGGGGGCGGGATGAGCAGTTCTTC. This encodes CSVDRGRDEQFF. The genes are TRBV29-1 and TRBJ2-1, with 8 positions matching TRBD1. CDR3 length equals 12 residues. The junction had 3 bases not matched to a gene; V was cut back by 3 bases and J by 8 bases. Per the germline V gene, CDR1 is SQVTM and CDR2 is ANQGSEA.

The V gene is TRBV19, the J gene TRBJ2-5; TRBD2 matches at 8 bases. J gave up 4 bases and V 3 bases, and 7 bases lay outside the gene matches. This CDR3 is built from 15 residues. The germline V gene encodes CDR1 LNHDA and CDR2 SQIVND (reference sequence). CDR3 in amino acids: CASSIYGGGGETQYF. CDR3 nucleotides: TGTGCCAGTAGTATTTACGGGGGGGGCGGAGAGACCCAGTACTTC. Full variable domain (outside the CDR3, taken from reference TRBV19 and TRBJ2-5): DGGITQSPKYLFRKEGQNVTLSCEQNLNHDAMYWYRQDPGQGLRLIYYSQIVNDFQKGDIAEGYSVSREKKESFPLTVTSAQKNPTAFYLCASSIYGGGGETQYFGPGTRLLVL.

The chain employs TRBV18 and TRBJ1-2; a weak D match, TRBD1 (6 bases). V was shortened by 2 bases and J by 4 bases, with 20 bases between the two germline ends. Germline V gives CDR1 KGHSH, CDR2 LQKENI. CDR3 length equals 17 residues. DNA of the CDR3: TGTGCCAGCTCACCAGGACCAGGGTTTGGACAGATCTATGGCTACACCTTC. Residues: CASSPGPGFGQIYGYTF.

This clone was seen only a few times. This chain connects TRBV6-4 to TRBJ2-1, with D unresolved. V was cut by 0 bases and J by 8 bases, with 14 bases left in between. The length of the CDR3 is 15 residues. Per the germline V gene, CDR1 is MRHNA and CDR2 is SNTAGT. Here the CDR3 reads CASSDSGPEPDEQFF. CDR3 DNA: TGTGCCAGCAGTGACTCGGGCCCAGAGCCCGATGAGCAGTTCTTC.

V is TRBV11-2 and J is TRBJ2-5, with D possibly TRBD1 on 5 matching bases. The CDR3 is made up of 17 amino acids. The ends were cut back, 2 bases at V and 0 bases at J, with 16 bases in the middle. The germline CDR1 and CDR2 sequences are SGHAT and FQNNGV. The CDR3 here is CASSLRTPNLYQETQYF. CDR3 nucleotide sequence: TGTGCCAGCAGCTTACGGACACCCAACCTGTACCAAGAGACCCAGTACTTC.

In its sample, this clone was seen a few times. J is TRBJ1-6 and V is TRBV7-8; maybe TRBD1 (5 bases). The CDR3 extends over 16 amino acids. CDR1 SGHVS and CDR2 FQNEAQ come from the germline V gene. V lost 0 bases, J lost 7 bases, and 13 bases lay in between. For the CDR3, the DNA is TGTGCCAGCAGCTTAGCGCAGGACACCCGGAATTCACCCCTCCACTTT. Translating it yields CASSLAQDTRNSPLHF.

The rearrangement joins TRBV5-1 to TRBJ2-7; TRBD2 aligns across 10 bases. From germline, CDR1 is SGHRS and CDR2 YFSETQ. V was clipped by 0 bases and J by 2 bases; unmatched bases: 2. CDR3 length equals 15 residues. CDR3 DNA: TGCGCCAGCAGCTTGGGGACTAGCGGTCCCTACGAGCAGTACGTC. As protein: CASSLGTSGPYEQYV.